The clone carrying this T cell receptor (beta chain) was seen a few times. The record originates from a study of cytotoxic CD8 clonotypes in ibrutinib-treated CLL. Study-level background: Response material was collected after a median 12 months of treatment, range 6 to 36.

The CDR3 is 17 residues long. The germline V gene has CDR1 LGHNA and CDR2 YNFKEQ. V gave up 1 base and J gave up 7 bases, with 23 bases separating them. Generated by immunoSEQ multiplex PCR, the TCRdb table keeps only in-frame clones and is missing some. In the table there are hundreds of thousands of clones, roughly 70% of which are singletons. Here the sequenced sample was PBMCs, taken after 24 months of ibrutinib treatment. The chain is built from TRBV4-2 and TRBJ2-7; D is possibly TRBD2 (6 bases). This TCR derives from a human donor with chronic lymphocytic leukemia. The CDR3 is CASSQASGLTIALEQYF. The CDR3 nucleotides are TGTGCCAGCAGCCAAGCATCGGGACTTACTATTGCGTTGGAGCAGTACTTC.